Sequencing of this T cell receptor (beta chain) was carried out in a study of T cell responses to AZD1222 COVID-19 vaccine. Overall study findings and caveats: Spike-specific TCR repertoires showed rising breadth and depth after two AZD1222 doses. Regions left unmutated in variants are reportedly the target of nearly half of spike-specific TCRs. Spike regions recognized by vaccine-associated CD4 TCRs spanned the protein, led by 160-218 and 743-854.

This clone appeared a few times. Its target is not known. With V trimmed by 3 bases and J by 6 bases, 15 bases remained unmatched. This CDR3 is built from 18 residues. The germline gives CDR1 DFQATT, CDR2 SNEGSKA (reference sequence). The table came from immunoSEQ multiplex PCR; TCRdb's copy has only in-frame clones and leaves some out. Among 100,000 or so clones listed, 90% were seen once. This sequence was found in an adult in good health. This sequence joins TRBV20-1 and TRBJ2-1; 12 bases map to TRBD1. Source: peripheral blood, taken on day 0 of AZD1222 vaccination. CDR3 in amino acids: CSASFSGTGGEILNEQFF. The CDR3 DNA reads as TGCAGTGCTAGTTTTTCCGGGACAGGGGGCGAGATCCTCAATGAGCAGTTCTTC.